This T cell receptor beta chain was captured in a study of graft-versus-host responses after intestinal transplantation. Generated by immunoSEQ multiplex PCR, the TCRdb table keeps only in-frame clones and is missing some. The sample consists of approximately 130,000 clones, more than 90% of them appearing once. For this clone: Its target is not known.

The CDR3 runs to 15 residues. Trimming at V came to 5 bases and at J to 7 bases, leaving 9 bases not matched to a gene. The V gene's germline CDR1 is SGHVS and CDR2 FQNEAQ. The TCR was taken from a human donor who received an intestinal transplant. The sample was unstimulated CD4+ T cells sorted from spleen or lymph node cells, taken before intestinal transplant. The chain uses TRBV7-8 and TRBJ2-2; the match to TRBD2 covers 8 bases. The DNA of the CDR3 is TGTGCCAGCAGCCCCAGGGGACTAGTTAGCGGGGAGCTGTTTTTT. It is translated as CASSPRGLVSGELFF.